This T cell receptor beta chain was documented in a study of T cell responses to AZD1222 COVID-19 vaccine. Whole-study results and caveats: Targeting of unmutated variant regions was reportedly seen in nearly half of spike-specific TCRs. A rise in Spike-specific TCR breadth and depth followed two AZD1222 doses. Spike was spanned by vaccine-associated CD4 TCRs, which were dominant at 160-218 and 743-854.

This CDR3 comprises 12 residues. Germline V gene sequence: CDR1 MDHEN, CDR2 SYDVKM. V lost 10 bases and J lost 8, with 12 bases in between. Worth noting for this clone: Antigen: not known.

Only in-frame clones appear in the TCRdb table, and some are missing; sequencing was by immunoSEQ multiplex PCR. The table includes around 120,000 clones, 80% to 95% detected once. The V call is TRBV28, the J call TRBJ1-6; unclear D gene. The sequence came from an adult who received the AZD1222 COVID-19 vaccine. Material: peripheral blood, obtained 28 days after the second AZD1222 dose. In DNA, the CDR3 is TGTGCCATCAGAGAGGGAGATTCACCCCTCCACTTT. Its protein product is CAIREGDSPLHF.